This T cell receptor beta chain was found in a study of blood T cell repertoires in COVID-19. TCRdb keeps only in-frame clones here, not all; method: immunoSEQ multiplex PCR. The data contain 250,000 or so clones, approximately 80% of them singletons. The CDR3 extends over 13 amino acids. Trimming pared 0 bases from V and 0 bases from J, leaving 5 bases between. CDR1 and CDR2 from the germline V gene are GTSNPN and SVGIG (reference sequence). This receptor was obtained from a man aged 40-49 years who had recovered from COVID-19. This chain joins TRBV30 and TRBJ2-5; unclear D gene. Sequencing used peripheral blood. The CDR3 loop reads CAWSVSYQETQYF. In DNA form, the CDR3 reads TGTGCCTGGAGTGTTAGCTACCAAGAGACCCAGTACTTC.